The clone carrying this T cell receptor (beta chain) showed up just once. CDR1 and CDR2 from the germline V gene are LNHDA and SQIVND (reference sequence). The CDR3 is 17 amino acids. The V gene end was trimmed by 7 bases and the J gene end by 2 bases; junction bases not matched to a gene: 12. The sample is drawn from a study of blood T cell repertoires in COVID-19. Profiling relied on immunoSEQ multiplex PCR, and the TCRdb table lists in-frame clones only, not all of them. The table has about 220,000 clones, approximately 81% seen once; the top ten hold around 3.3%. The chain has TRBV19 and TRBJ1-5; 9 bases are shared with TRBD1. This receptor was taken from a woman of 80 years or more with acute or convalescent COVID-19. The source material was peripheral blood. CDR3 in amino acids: CASNPGQGFRGNQPQHF. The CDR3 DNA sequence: TGTGCCAGTAACCCGGGACAGGGCTTTAGGGGCAATCAGCCCCAGCATTTT.